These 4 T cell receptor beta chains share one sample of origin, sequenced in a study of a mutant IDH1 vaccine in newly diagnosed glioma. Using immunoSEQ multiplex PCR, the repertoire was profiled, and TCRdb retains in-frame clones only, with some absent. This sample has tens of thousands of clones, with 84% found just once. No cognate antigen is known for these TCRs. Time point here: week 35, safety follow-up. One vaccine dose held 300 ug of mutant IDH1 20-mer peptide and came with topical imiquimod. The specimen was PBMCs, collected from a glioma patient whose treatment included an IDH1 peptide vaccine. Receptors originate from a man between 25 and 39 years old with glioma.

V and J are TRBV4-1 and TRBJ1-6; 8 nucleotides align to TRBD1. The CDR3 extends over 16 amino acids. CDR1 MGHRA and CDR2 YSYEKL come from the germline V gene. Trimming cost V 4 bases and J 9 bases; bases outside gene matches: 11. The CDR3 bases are TGCGCCAGCAGCCCCGCCCGGCCAGGGGGCTCTTCACCCCTCCACTTT. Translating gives CASSPARPGGSSPLHF.

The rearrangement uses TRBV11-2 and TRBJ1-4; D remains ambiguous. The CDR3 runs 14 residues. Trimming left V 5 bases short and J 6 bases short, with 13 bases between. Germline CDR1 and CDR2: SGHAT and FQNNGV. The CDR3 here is CASSLGPGYEKLFF. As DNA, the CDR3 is TGTGCCAGCAGCCTCGGACCCGGTTATGAAAAACTGTTTTTT. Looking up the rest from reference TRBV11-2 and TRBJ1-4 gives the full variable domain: EAGVAQSPRYKIIEKRQSVAFWCNPISGHATLYWYQQILGQGPKLLIQFQNNGVVDDSQLPKDRFSAERLKGVDSTLKIQPAKLEDSAVYLCASSLGPGYEKLFFGSGTQLSVL.

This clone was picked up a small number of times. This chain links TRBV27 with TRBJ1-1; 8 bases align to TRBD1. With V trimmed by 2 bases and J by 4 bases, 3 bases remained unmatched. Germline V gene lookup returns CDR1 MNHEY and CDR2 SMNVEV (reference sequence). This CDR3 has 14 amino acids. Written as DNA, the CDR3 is TGTGCCAGCAGTTTAGGACAGGGATCCACTGAAGCTTTCTTT. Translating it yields CASSLGQGSTEAFF.

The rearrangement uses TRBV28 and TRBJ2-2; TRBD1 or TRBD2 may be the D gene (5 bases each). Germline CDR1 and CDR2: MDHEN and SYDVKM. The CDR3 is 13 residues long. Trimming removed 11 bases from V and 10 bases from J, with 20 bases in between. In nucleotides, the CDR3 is TGTGCCGCAGGGAGAGGGGACCTGGCGGAGCTGTTTTTT. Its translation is CAAGRGDLAELFF.